Listed here is a single TCR beta chain. This specimen comes from a study of OX40 agonist ivuxolimab in advanced cancers. Sequencing used immunoSEQ multiplex PCR; TCRdb keeps in-frame clones, though not all of them. Among roughly 80,000 clones, around 93% were seen once, and the ten largest hold roughly an eighth. This TCR derives from an adult with an advanced solid tumor such as melanoma, head and neck, liver or kidney cancer. The sample was CD4+ or CD8+ T cells sorted from blood, taken in a trial of the OX40 agonist ivuxolimab.

CDR3 sequence (DNA): TGCGCCAGCAGCCAAGATCCATGGGCTAGCGGATTCAATGAGCAGTTCTTC. Translation: CASSQDPWASGFNEQFF. The chain carries TRBV4-3 and TRBJ2-1, with 7 bases fitting TRBD2. This CDR3 region has 17 residues. Germline V gene data show CDR1 as LGHNA and CDR2 as YSLEER. The trim removed 0 bases at V and 6 bases at J, leaving 11 bases unmatched.